The 20 T cell receptor beta chains given below trace back to one sample, sequenced in a study of identical twins. One entry per CDR3 protein results from TCRdb running MiXCR on the 5' RACE reads. The data show some 760,000 distinct CDR3 sequences, roughly 18% seen once. A further study also used this sample, focusing on T cells expressing NK-cell markers.

Source material: PBMCs. These TCRs come from a woman aged 18-29 years in good health.

This clonotype was found a few times. J is TRBJ2-1 and V is TRBV7-2; D is uncertain. Trimming took off 8 bases at V and 5 bases at J, with 16 bases between the two ends. CDR3 length equals 14 residues. CDR1 is SGHTA, CDR2 FQGNSA, per germline. The DNA for the CDR3 is TGTGCCAGCGTAGGCCCGCCAAAACACAATGAGCAGTTCTTC. Protein: CASVGPPKHNEQFF.

This clonotype has more than one count but fewer than ten. The chain has TRBV20-1 and TRBJ2-5, with unresolved D. CDR1 is DFQATT and CDR2 is SNEGSKA in the germline V gene (reference sequence). With 6 bases removed from V and 1 base from J, the gap between germline ends came to 12 bases. CDR3 length: 13 residues. The CDR3 region has the DNA TGCAGTGCCCGTCTGGCGGTCCAAGAGACCCAGTACTTC. Amino acids: CSARLAVQETQYF.

This clonotype has just a few counts. The chain joins TRBV25-1 to TRBJ2-7, with TRBD1 matching over 8 bases. The CDR3 loop spans 17 amino acids. In germline, CDR1 is MGHDK, CDR2 SYGVNS. With V trimmed by 3 bases and J by 0 bases, 10 bases remained unmatched. The CDR3 spells CASSDVLRTGSSYEQYF. In DNA, the CDR3 is TGTGCCAGCAGTGACGTATTAAGGACAGGGAGCTCCTACGAGCAGTACTTC.

The gene calls are TRBV20-1 and TRBJ1-2; D is unresolved. There are 18 residues in the CDR3. Germline lookup yields CDR1 DFQATT and CDR2 SNEGSKA (reference sequence). Trimming pared 3 bases from V and 3 bases from J, leaving 26 bases between. For the CDR3, the DNA is TGCAGTGCTAGCCCGCGGACGTCGTGGGGATGGTCTGACTATGGCTACACCTTC. This sequence encodes CSASPRTSWGWSDYGYTF.

This clonotype has a handful of counts. The chain couples TRBV5-1 to TRBJ2-1, with TRBD1 matching over 8 bases. CDR3 length equals 15 residues. Germline V gene sequence: CDR1 SGHRS, CDR2 YFSETQ. The junction had 12 bases not matched to a gene; V was cut back by 8 bases and J by 5 bases. The CDR3 reads CASRDRDRLDNEQFF. DNA of the CDR3: TGCGCCAGTAGAGACCGGGACAGGCTAGACAATGAGCAGTTCTTC.

The CDR3 sequence is CASSLEGWGGYTF. For the CDR3, the DNA is TGTGCCAGCAGCCTGGAGGGCTGGGGTGGCTACACCTTC. V and J are TRBV3-1 and TRBJ1-2; D unresolved. Per the germline V gene, CDR1 is LGHDT and CDR2 is YNNKEL (reference sequence). The CDR3 consists of 13 residues. Trimming stripped 4 bases from V and 7 bases from J, with 13 bases between.

Concerning this clonotype: The CDR3 carries no conserved terminal phenylalanine or tryptophan, so it likely arises from a read error. The chain combines TRBV5-1 with TRBJ2-7, with D uncertain. CDR1 is SGHRS, CDR2 YFSETQ, per germline. The ends were cut back, 0 bases at V and 4 bases at J, with 5 bases in the middle. The CDR3 covers 12 residues. The CDR3 nucleotides read TGCGCCAGCAGCTTGGAGCGATACGAGCAGTACCTC. It encodes CASSLERYEQYL.

V gene TRBV3-1 combines with J gene TRBJ2-3; 9 nucleotides agree with TRBD2. The germline gives CDR1 LGHDT, CDR2 YNNKEL (reference sequence). The CDR3 is made up of 17 amino acids. Germline trimming cut 2 bases from V and 4 bases from J; bases unmatched to any gene: 10. The CDR3 DNA reads TGTGCCAGCAGCCAACCGGGGACTAGCCTAGGAGCAGATACGCAGTATTTT. It translates to CASSQPGTSLGADTQYF.

The chain uses TRBV7-2 and TRBJ2-3; no definite D call. The CDR3 runs 12 residues. The V end lost 5 bases, the J end lost 4 bases, and 7 bases lay between the germline ends. Germline CDR1 reads SGHTA; CDR2 reads FQGNSA. As DNA, the CDR3 is TGTGCCAGCAGCGCGACTTCAGATACGCAGTATTTT. It specifies CASSATSDTQYF.

This clonotype was seen only a few times. The gene calls are TRBV12-3 or TRBV12-4 and TRBJ2-1, with TRBD2 matching over 10 bases. V was pared by 7 bases and J by 4 bases, with 4 bases of the junction left unmatched. CDR3 size: 14 residues. The CDR3 nucleotides are TGTGCCAGCACCGGGACTAGCGCATACAATGAGCAGTTCTTC. Its translation: CASTGTSAYNEQFF.

V gene TRBV3-1 combines with J gene TRBJ2-5; D unresolved. The CDR3 consists of 12 residues. Germline lookup yields CDR1 LGHDT and CDR2 YNNKEL (reference sequence). The V end was cut by 6 bases, the J end by 5 bases, with 10 bases between. The CDR3 sequence: CASSATSETQYF. CDR3 bases: TGTGCCAGCAGTGCAACCTCCGAGACCCAGTACTTC.

This clonotype was picked up a small number of times. V usage is TRBV10-3 and J usage is TRBJ2-6, with D unclear. V lost 2 bases to trimming and J lost 1 base, with 3 bases between them. This CDR3 region has 14 residues. From germline, CDR1 is ENHRY and CDR2 SYGVKD. CDR3 amino acids: CAISEESGANVLTF. In nucleotides, the CDR3 is TGTGCCATCAGTGAGGAATCTGGGGCCAACGTCCTGACTTTC.

This clonotype was detected a few times. CDR3 loop: CASGSVAEAFF. The CDR3 DNA reads TGTGCCAGCGGTTCAGTTGCTGAAGCTTTCTTT. V and J are TRBV6-5 and TRBJ1-1; D is undetermined. V lost 8 bases and J lost 6, with 10 bases in between. This CDR3 has 11 amino acids. The germline V gene has CDR1 MNHEY and CDR2 SVGAGI.

The CDR3 region is CASSLRGSDTDTQYF. CDR3 nucleotide sequence: TGCGCCAGCAGCTTGCGGGGGAGTGATACAGATACGCAGTATTTT. The chain recombines TRBV5-1 with TRBJ2-3; D perhaps matches TRBD2 (6 bases). The CDR3 has 15 residues. Germline CDR1 reads SGHRS; CDR2 reads YFSETQ. Trimming took off 1 base at V and 3 bases at J, with 12 bases between the two ends.

The J gene is TRBJ2-4, the V gene TRBV20-1; D is ambiguous. V lost 3 bases to trimming and J lost 0 bases, with 15 bases between them. This CDR3 region has 16 residues. The V gene's germline CDR1 is DFQATT and CDR2 SNEGSKA (reference sequence). CDR3 nucleotide sequence: TGCAGTGCTAGTCCTATGTCGGATATAGCCAAAAACATTCAGTACTTC. It translates to CSASPMSDIAKNIQYF.

V and J are TRBV11-3 and TRBJ2-7; the match to TRBD2 covers 10 bases. This CDR3 contains 14 residues. Losses at the gene ends were 6 bases for V and 3 bases for J; bases not matched to a gene: 5. The V gene's germline CDR1 is SGHNT and CDR2 YENEEA. The CDR3 loop is CASRGSSGGYEQYF. The CDR3 coding sequence is TGTGCCAGCAGAGGTTCTAGCGGGGGCTACGAGCAGTACTTC.

The chain has TRBV12-3 or TRBV12-4 and TRBJ2-2; D perhaps matches TRBD2 (5 bases). Trimming removed 3 bases from V and 5 bases from J, with 13 bases in between. The CDR3 extends over 15 amino acids. CDR3 bases: TGTGCCAGCAGTTTTGAGGGAGTCGGTACCGGGGAGCTGTTTTTT. Encoded protein: CASSFEGVGTGELFF.

The rearrangement uses TRBV19 and TRBJ2-7, with 14 bases that match TRBD2. The CDR3 runs 15 residues. J was trimmed by 6 bases and V by 5 bases; bases with no gene match: 6. Germline V gene data show CDR1 as LNHDA and CDR2 as SQIVND (reference sequence). The CDR3 DNA follows: TGTGCCAGTAGTGACACCGGGACTAGCGGGAGCGAGCAGTACTTC. Translation gives CASSDTGTSGSEQYF.

The J gene is TRBJ1-3, the V gene TRBV12-3 or TRBV12-4; TRBD1 might be the D (5 bases). This CDR3 is built from 17 residues. V lost 5 bases and J lost 3, with 20 bases in between. CDR3 sequence reads: CASSPTPAGSSGNTIYF. As DNA, the CDR3 is TGTGCCAGCAGTCCCACGCCAGCAGGGAGCAGTGGAAACACCATATATTTT.

This chain links TRBV12-3 or TRBV12-4 with TRBJ1-1; tentative D call: TRBD1 (5 bases). V lost 4 bases, J lost 1 base, and 10 bases lay in between. The CDR3 length is 14 residues. The CDR3 sequence: CASSSGVRNTEAFF. Written as DNA, the CDR3 is TGTGCCAGCAGTTCGGGGGTTAGGAACACTGAAGCTTTCTTT.